This T cell receptor (beta chain) was documented in a study of T cells in women clearing cervical HPV infection. The CDR3 runs 14 residues. In germline, CDR1 is LNHDA, CDR2 SQIVND (reference sequence). About this clone itself: Its target is not known. Coverage ceases 3 residues before the CDR3 finishes, and the germline J gene fills in the end.

This table comes from immunoSEQ multiplex PCR, and its TCRdb copy is limited to in-frame clones, with some not included. Its table lists roughly 30,000 clones. Broader study findings: Unknown T-cell numbers per sample may underlie the richness differences. TRBV6-7 relative abundance averaged about 0.11% in cases and 0.15% to 0.2% in controls.

The sample consisted of blood buffy coat. V usage is TRBV19 and J usage is TRBJ1-2; the D is unclear. This sequence originates from a woman between 18 and 75 years old with a cervical HPV16 infection that either progressed to CIN3+ or cleared (not recorded which). This chain's CDR3 is CASSLSGVGYDYTF. CDR3 DNA, as far as it was read: TGTGCCAGTAGTCTTAGCGGGGTAGGCTACGAC.